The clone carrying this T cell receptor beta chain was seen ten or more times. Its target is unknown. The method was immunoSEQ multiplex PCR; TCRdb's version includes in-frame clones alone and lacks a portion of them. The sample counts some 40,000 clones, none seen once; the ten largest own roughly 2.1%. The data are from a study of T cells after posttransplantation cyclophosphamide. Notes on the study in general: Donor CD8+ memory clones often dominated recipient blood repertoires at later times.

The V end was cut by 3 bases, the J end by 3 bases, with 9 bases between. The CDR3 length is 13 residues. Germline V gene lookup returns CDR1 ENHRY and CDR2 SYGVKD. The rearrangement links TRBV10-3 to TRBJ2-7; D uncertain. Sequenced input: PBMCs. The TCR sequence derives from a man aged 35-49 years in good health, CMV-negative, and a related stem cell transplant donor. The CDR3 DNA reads TGTGCCATCAGTGATCCAGAATACTACGAGCAGTACTTC. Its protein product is CAISDPEYYEQYF.